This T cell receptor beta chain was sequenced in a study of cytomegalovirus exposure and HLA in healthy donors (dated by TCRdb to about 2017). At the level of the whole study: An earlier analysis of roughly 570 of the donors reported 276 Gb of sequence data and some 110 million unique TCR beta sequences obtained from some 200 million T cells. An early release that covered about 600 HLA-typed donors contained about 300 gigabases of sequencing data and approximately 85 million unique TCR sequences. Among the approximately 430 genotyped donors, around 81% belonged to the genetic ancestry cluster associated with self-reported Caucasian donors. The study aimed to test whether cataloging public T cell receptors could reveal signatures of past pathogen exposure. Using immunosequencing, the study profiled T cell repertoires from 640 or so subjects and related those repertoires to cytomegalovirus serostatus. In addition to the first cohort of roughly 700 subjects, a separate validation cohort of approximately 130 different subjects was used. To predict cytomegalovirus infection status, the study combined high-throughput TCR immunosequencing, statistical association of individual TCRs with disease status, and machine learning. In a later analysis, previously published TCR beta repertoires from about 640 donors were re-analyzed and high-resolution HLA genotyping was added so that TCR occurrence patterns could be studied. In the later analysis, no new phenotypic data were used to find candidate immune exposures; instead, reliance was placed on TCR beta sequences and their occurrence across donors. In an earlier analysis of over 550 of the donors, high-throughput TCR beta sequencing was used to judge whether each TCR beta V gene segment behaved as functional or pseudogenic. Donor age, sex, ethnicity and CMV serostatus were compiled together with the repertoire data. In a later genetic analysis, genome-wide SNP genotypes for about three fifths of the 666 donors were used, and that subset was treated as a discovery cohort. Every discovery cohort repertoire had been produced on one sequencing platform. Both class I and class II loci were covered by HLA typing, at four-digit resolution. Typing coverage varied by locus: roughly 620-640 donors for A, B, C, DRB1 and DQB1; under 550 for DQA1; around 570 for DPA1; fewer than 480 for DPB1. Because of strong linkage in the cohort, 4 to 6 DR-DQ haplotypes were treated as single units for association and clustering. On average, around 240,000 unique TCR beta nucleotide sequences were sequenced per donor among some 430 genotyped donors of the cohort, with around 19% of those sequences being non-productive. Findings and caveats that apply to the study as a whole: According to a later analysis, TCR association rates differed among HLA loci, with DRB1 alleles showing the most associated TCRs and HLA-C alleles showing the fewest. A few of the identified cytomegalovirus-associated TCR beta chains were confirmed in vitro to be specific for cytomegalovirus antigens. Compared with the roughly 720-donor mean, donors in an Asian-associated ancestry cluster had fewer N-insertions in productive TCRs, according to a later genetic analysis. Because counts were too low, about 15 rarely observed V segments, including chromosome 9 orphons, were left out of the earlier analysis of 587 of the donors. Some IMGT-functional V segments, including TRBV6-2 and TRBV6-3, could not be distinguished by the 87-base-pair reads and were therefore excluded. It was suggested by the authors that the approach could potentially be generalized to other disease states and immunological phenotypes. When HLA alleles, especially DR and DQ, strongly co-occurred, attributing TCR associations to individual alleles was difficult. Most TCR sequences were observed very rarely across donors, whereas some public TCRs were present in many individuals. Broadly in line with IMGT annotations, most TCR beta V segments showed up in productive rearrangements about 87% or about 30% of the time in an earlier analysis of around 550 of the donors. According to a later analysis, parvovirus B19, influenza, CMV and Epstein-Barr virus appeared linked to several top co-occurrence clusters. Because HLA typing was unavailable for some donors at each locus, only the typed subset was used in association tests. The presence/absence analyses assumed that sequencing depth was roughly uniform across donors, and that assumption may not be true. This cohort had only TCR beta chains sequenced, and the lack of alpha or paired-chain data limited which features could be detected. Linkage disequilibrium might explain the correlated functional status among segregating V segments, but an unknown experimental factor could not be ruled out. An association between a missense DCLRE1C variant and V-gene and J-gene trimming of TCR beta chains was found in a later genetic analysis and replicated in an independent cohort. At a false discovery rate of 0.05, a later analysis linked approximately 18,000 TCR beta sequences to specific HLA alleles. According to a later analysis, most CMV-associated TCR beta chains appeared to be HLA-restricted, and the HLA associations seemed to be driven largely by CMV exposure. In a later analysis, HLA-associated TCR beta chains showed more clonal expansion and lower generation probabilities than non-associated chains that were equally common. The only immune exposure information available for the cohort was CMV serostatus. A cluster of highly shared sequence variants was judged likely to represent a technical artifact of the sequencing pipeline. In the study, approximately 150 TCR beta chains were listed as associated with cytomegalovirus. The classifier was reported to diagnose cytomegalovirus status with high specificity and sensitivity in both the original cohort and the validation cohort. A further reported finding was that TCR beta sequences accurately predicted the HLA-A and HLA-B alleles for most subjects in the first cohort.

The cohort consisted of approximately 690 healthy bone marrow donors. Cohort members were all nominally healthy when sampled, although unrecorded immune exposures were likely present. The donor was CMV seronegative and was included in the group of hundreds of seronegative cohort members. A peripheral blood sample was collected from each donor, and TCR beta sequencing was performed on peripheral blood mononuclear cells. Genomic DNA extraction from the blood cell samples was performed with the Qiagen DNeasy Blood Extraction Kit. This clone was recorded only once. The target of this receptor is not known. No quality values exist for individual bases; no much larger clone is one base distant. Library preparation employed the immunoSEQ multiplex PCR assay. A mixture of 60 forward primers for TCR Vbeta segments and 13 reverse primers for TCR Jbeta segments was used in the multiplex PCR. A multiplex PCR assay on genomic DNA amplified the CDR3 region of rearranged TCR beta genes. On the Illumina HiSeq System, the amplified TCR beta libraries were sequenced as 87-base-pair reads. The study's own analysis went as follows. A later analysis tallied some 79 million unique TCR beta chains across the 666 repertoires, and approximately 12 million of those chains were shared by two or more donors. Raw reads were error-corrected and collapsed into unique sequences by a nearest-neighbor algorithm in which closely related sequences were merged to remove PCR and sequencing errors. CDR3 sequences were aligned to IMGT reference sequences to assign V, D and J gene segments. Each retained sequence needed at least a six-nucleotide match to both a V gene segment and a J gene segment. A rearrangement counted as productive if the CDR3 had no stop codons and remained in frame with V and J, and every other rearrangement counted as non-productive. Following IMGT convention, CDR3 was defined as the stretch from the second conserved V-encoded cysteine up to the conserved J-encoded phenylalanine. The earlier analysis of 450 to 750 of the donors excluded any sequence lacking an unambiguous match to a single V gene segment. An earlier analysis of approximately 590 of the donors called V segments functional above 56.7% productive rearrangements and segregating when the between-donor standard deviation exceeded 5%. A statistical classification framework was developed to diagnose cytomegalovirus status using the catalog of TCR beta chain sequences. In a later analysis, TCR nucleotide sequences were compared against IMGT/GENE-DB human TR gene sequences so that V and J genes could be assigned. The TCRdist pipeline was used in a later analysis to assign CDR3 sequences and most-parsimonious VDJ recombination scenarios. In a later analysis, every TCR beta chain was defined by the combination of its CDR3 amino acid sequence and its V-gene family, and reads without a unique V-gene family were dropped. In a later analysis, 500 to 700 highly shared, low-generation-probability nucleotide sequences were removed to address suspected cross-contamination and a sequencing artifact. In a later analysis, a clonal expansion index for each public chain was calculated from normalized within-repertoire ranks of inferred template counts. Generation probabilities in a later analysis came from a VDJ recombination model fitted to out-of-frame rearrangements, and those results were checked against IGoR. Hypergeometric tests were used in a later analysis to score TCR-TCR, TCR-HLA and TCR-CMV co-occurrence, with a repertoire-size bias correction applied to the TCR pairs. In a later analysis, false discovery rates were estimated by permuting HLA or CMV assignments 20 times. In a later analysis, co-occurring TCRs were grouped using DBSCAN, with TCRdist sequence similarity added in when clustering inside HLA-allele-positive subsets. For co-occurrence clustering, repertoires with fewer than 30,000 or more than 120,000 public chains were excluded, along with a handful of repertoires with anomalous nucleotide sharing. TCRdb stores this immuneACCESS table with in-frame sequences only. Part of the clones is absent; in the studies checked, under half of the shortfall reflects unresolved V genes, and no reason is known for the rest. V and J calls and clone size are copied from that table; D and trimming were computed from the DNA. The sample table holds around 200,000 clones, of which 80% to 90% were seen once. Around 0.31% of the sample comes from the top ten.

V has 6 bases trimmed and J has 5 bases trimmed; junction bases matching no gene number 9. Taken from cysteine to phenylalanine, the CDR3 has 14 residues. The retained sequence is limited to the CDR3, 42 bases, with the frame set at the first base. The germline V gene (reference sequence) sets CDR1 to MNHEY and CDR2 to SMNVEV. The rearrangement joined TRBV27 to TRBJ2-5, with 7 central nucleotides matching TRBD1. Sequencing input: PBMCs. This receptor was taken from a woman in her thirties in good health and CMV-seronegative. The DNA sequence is TGTGCCAGCAGGGTAATGAGGGGGCGGGAGACCCAGTACTTC. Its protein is CASRVMRGRETQYF.